One sample yielded the 17 T cell receptor beta chains listed below, sequenced in a study of T cell repertoires in cytomegalovirus infection. Each CDR3 protein is one row after TCRdb ran MiXCR on the reads. Of around 540,000 distinct CDR3 sequences listed, roughly a third are singletons. Antigens of these TCRs are unknown. The material sequenced was cultured PBMCs, taken from culture after CMV antigen stimulation. These receptor sequences come from a human donor in good health (CMV status not recorded). Some clones in this sample may be carry-over from other donors' samples.

This clonotype was detected a few times. This sequence joins TRBV28 and TRBJ2-1, with D unclear. Trimming took 7 bases from V and 0 from J, leaving 10 bases between them. This CDR3 comprises 14 residues. From germline, CDR1 is MDHEN and CDR2 SYDVKM. The CDR3 DNA reads TGTGCCAGCACGAGGTACAGCTCCTACAATGAGCAGTTCTTC. Protein sequence: CASTRYSSYNEQFF.

V usage is TRBV4-1 and J usage is TRBJ1-5; tentatively, D is TRBD1 (6 bases). The germline CDR1 and CDR2 sequences are MGHRA and YSYEKL. The CDR3 loop spans 18 amino acids. V was pared by 1 base and J by 4 bases, with 20 bases between. CDR3: CASSQVKQGKERNQPQHF. The DNA for the CDR3 is TGCGCCAGCAGCCAAGTGAAACAGGGAAAGGAACGGAATCAGCCCCAGCATTTT.

This clonotype turned up a few times. This chain joins TRBV7-2 and TRBJ2-1; 12 nucleotides align to TRBD2. The length of the CDR3 is 17 residues. With 10 bases clipped from V and 4 bases from J, the junction kept 14 bases outside the gene matches. Germline CDR1 and CDR2: SGHTA and FQGNSA. DNA for the CDR3: TGTGCCACGCTGCCTGACTCCGGGACTAGCGGGTACAATGAGCAGTTCTTC. This sequence encodes CATLPDSGTSGYNEQFF.

This clonotype was observed at least ten times. This rearrangement joins TRBV7-2 to TRBJ2-7; no firm D call. The CDR3 totals 12 residues. Germline V gene data show CDR1 as SGHTA and CDR2 as FQGNSA. The V end lost 3 bases, the J end lost 2 bases, and 5 bases lay between the germline ends. As DNA, the CDR3 is TGTGCCAGCAGCTTTAGCCCCTACGAGCAGTACTTC. Translation gives CASSFSPYEQYF.

This chain connects TRBV7-6 to TRBJ1-5; D gene ambiguous. The V gene lost 4 bases and the J gene lost 0 bases, with 10 bases spanning the gap. Germline CDR1 SGHVS, CDR2 FNYEAQ. The CDR3 extends over 15 amino acids. Written as DNA, the CDR3 is TGTGCCAGCAGCTCCGGACGGAATAGCAATCAGCCCCAGCATTTT. It is translated as CASSSGRNSNQPQHF.

This clonotype was found a few times. The genes are TRBV12-3 or TRBV12-4 and TRBJ2-3; 9 nucleotides align to TRBD2. V shed 2 bases, J shed 7 bases, and the junction held 7 bases outside the gene matches. This CDR3 comprises 15 residues. CDR3 DNA sequence: TGTGCCAGCAGTTTACCGGGGACTAGCTATAATACGCAGTATTTT. This gives the protein CASSLPGTSYNTQYF.

This clonotype has a single count. V is TRBV7-7 and J is TRBJ2-2; D possibly uses TRBD1 or TRBD2 (6 bases each). Germline assignment: CDR1 SSHAT and CDR2 FNYEAQ (reference sequence). The CDR3 consists of 14 residues. V lost 6 bases and J 4 bases, leaving 12 bases between the germline ends. The CDR3 loop reads CASRQEGGTGELFF. The CDR3 DNA sequence: TGTGCCAGCAGACAAGAGGGGGGCACCGGGGAGCTGTTTTTT.

The chain has TRBV28 and TRBJ2-2; the D is unclear. Germline CDR1 is MDHEN and CDR2 is SYDVKM. The V gene lost 5 bases and the J gene lost 4 bases, with 14 bases spanning the gap. This CDR3 contains 15 residues. The chain's CDR3 is CASSQAPASTGELFF. As DNA, the CDR3 is TGTGCCAGCAGTCAGGCGCCAGCATCCACCGGGGAGCTGTTTTTT.

The sample holds many counts of this clonotype. The chain has TRBV7-2 and TRBJ2-3; possible D gene TRBD2, 5 bases. Germline V gene sequence: CDR1 SGHTA, CDR2 FQGNSA. The length of the CDR3 is 14 residues. The V and J ends lost 3 bases and 2 bases respectively, with 9 bases between them. CDR3 bases: TGTGCCAGCAGCTTTGGACTCGTCACAGATACGCAGTATTTT. It encodes CASSFGLVTDTQYF.

V usage is TRBV12-3 or TRBV12-4 and J usage is TRBJ2-3; 12 bases line up with TRBD2. This CDR3 contains 16 residues. V trimming: 5 bases; J trimming: 4 bases; junction bases outside the gene matches: 7. The CDR3 coding sequence is TGTGCCAGCAGTCCCCGACTAGCGGGAGCCGCAGATACGCAGTATTTT. Translating it yields CASSPRLAGAADTQYF.

This clonotype was detected only a few times. V usage is TRBV7-2 and J usage is TRBJ1-1, with unresolved D. Per germline, CDR1 SGHTA and CDR2 FQGNSA. The CDR3 covers 14 residues. V was cut by 2 bases and J by 6 bases, with 13 bases left in between. The CDR3 nucleotides read TGTGCCAGCAGCTTAAGTTTCGGGGAATCTGAAGCTTTCTTT. Protein: CASSLSFGESEAFF.

This clonotype appeared a few times. CDR3 DNA: TGTGCCAGCAGCTTGGAGGGAGTTAATGAAAAACTGTTTTTT. Translated: CASSLEGVNEKLFF. This chain joins TRBV5-6 and TRBJ1-4, with unresolved D. The CDR3 is 14 amino acids. The germline V gene has CDR1 SGHDT and CDR2 YYEEEE. Trimming removed 0 bases from V and 4 bases from J, with 7 bases in between.

The chain carries TRBV7-9 and TRBJ2-7, with 7 bases lining up with TRBD2. V shed 5 bases and J 4 bases; nucleotides not matched to a gene: 8. The germline gives CDR1 SEHNR, CDR2 FQNEAQ (reference sequence). This CDR3 spans 14 amino acids. The CDR3 nucleotides are TGTGCCAGCAGCGCCGAGACTAGCTGGTACGAGCAGTACTTC. It is translated as CASSAETSWYEQYF.

The chain has TRBV7-6 and TRBJ2-1; D is ambiguous. Germline V CDR1 and CDR2: SGHVS, FNYEAQ. There are 15 residues in the CDR3. With 4 bases removed from V and 1 base from J, the gap between germline ends came to 11 bases. In nucleotides, the CDR3 is TGTGCCAGCAGCTCTCTGCGTCAATCCTACAATGAGCAGTTCTTC. Translating gives CASSSLRQSYNEQFF.

The gene calls are TRBV7-6 and TRBJ2-7; no firm D call. Trimming took 0 bases from V and 7 from J, leaving 10 bases between them. The CDR3 is 13 residues long. Germline CDR1 is SGHVS and CDR2 is FNYEAQ. The CDR3 nucleotides read TGTGCCAGCAGCTTAGCGCCAAACGGAGAGCAGTACGTC. Translated: CASSLAPNGEQYV.

The table lists this clonotype with a count of one. The chain couples TRBV4-1 to TRBJ1-1, with a weak D call TRBD1 (5 bases). Germline loops: CDR1 MGHRA, CDR2 YSYEKL. This CDR3 has 16 residues. Deletions cut 1 base from V and 2 bases from J, with 14 bases between. CDR3 protein: CASSQVHSDTNTEAFF. The CDR3 DNA reads TGCGCCAGCAGCCAAGTTCATTCGGACACTAACACTGAAGCTTTCTTT.

In its sample, this clonotype was seen a few times. The chain carries TRBV19 and TRBJ2-2; D is uncertain. Trimming stripped 1 base from V and 2 bases from J, with 5 bases between. Germline assignment: CDR1 LNHDA and CDR2 SQIVND (reference sequence). The CDR3 is 14 residues long. The CDR3 here is CASSIVPNTGELFF. The CDR3 nucleotides are TGTGCCAGTAGTATAGTACCAAACACCGGGGAGCTGTTTTTT.